This is a list of T cell receptor beta chains from one sample in a study of T cells after yellow fever vaccination. Using its own MiXCR run on the 5' RACE reads, TCRdb lists one record per CDR3 protein. Of about 130,000 distinct CDR3 sequences listed, about 6.2% are singletons. This material consisted of CD4+ T cells sorted from PBMCs, taken 10 days after the yellow fever booster vaccination. The receptors come from a young man who received the YFV17D yellow fever vaccine. CDR3s include the opening cysteine and the closing phenylalanine or tryptophan. A D gene is named only where the DNA matches it firmly. Clone size, where shown, is once, few, many, or a class for clones that have expanded.

TRBJ2-5 - - TRBV5-1 TGCGCCAGCAGCTTGTGGCGCGTTCAAGAGACCCAGTACTTC CASSLWRVQETQYF
TRBJ2-5 - - TRBV9 TGTGCCAGCAGCCCCGGAGATTCCAGAGAGACCCAGTACTTC CASSPGDSRETQYF
TRBJ1-5 - - TRBV7-9 TGTGCCAGCCGGGTGGGGAATCAGCCCCAGCATTTT CASRVGNQPQHF
TRBJ2-7 - many TRBV10-3 TGTGCCCAGGGGCCCGACGGGTACGAGCAGTACTTC CAQGPDGYEQYF
TRBJ2-7 TRBD1 many TRBV24-1 TGTGTCAGGGACAGGGGCTCCTACGAGCAGTACTTC CVRDRGSYEQYF
TRBJ2-3 TRBD2 many TRBV5-6 TGTGCCAGCAGCGGGCTAGCGGCCTCAGATACGCAGTATTTT CASSGLAASDTQYF
TRBJ2-7 TRBD1 many TRBV12-3/TRBV12-4 TGTGCCAGCAGTACAGGGGTAACTACGAGCGAGCAGTACTTC CASSTGVTTSEQYF
TRBJ1-4 TRBD1 few TRBV18 TGTGCCAGCCAACGGGACAGGGGCGAAAAACTGTTTTTT CASQRDRGEKLFF
TRBJ2-3 - many TRBV2 TGTGCCAGCAGGGGCACGGACGGGGGCACAGATACGCAGTATTTT CASRGTDGGTDTQYF
TRBJ2-5 - many TRBV7-2 TGTGCCAGCAGCTTAGTACGGGGTTCACAAGAGACCCAGTACTTC CASSLVRGSQETQYF
TRBJ2-6 - few TRBV28 TGTGCCACTCAAGGGCGCTATACCTCTGGGGCCAACGTCCTGACTTTC CATQGRYTSGANVLTF
TRBJ2-1 TRBD2 many TRBV20-1 TGCAGTGTCCCCGGGACTAGCGGGGGATACAATGAGCAGTTCTTC CSVPGTSGGYNEQFF
TRBJ2-3 TRBD2 - TRBV20-1 TGCAGTGCGGCAGGGACTAGCGGGAGGCGCACAGATACGCAGTATTTT CSAAGTSGRRTDTQYF
TRBJ2-5 - many TRBV20-1 TGCAGTGCTACTAGCTTGGAGACCCAGTACTTC CSATSLETQYF
TRBJ2-4 TRBD1 - TRBV7-2 TGTGCCAGCAGCCCAAGACAGGGGGCTTCTACCAAAAACATTCAGTACTTC CASSPRQGASTKNIQYF
TRBJ2-7 TRBD2 many TRBV10-3 TGTGCCATCAGTGAGTCTAGCGGGTCAGAGCAGTACTTC CAISESSGSEQYF
TRBJ2-1 TRBD2 many TRBV6-1 TGTGCCAGCAAGACTAGCGGGAGTGTGAATGAGCAGTTCTTC CASKTSGSVNEQFF
TRBJ2-3 TRBD1 many TRBV7-2 TGTGCCAGCAGCTTAGAACCAGGGGGAAGAACAGATACGCAGTATTTT CASSLEPGGRTDTQYF
TRBJ1-4 - many TRBV6-5 TGTGCCAGCAGTTACTCGCCGGGCCCGGGGAATGAAAAACTGTTTTTT CASSYSPGPGNEKLFF
TRBJ2-1 TRBD2 many TRBV29-1 TGCAGCGTTGAATTCGGGGGGGGGAGGCGAAATGAGCAGTTCTTC CSVEFGGGRRNEQFF
TRBJ1-5 - many TRBV27 TGTGCCAGCAGCGGGGGAAGGATGCAGCCCCAGCATTTT CASSGGRMQPQHF
TRBJ2-5 TRBD2 - TRBV5-4 TGTGCCAGCAGCATGCGGCAGGCCCGGACTAGCGGGAGATTGGTGGAGACCCAGTACTTC CASSMRQARTSGRLVETQYF
TRBJ2-3 - many TRBV6-4 TGTGCCAGCAGTGACGGCTATCCAAGCACAGATACGCAGTATTTT CASSDGYPSTDTQYF
TRBJ2-3 - many TRBV5-6 TGTGCCAGCAGCCGTCCGGGAAGAACTAGCACAGATACGCAGTATTTT CASSRPGRTSTDTQYF
TRBJ2-1 - - TRBV3-1 TGTGCCAGCAGCCAAGGACAGAGATACAATGAGCAGTTCTTC CASSQGQRYNEQFF
TRBJ2-5 TRBD1 many TRBV4-2 TGTGCCAGCAGCCAAGACCCTCGGACAGGGGTCAGGGAGACCCAGTACTTC CASSQDPRTGVRETQYF
TRBJ1-5 - - TRBV2 TGTGCCAGCAGTACAGACAGAATTCAGCCCCAGCATTTT CASSTDRIQPQHF
TRBJ2-5 - many TRBV19 TGTGCCAGTAGTAAGGGACTCGACAAGAAGACCCAGTACTTC CASSKGLDKKTQYF
TRBJ2-1 - many TRBV9 TGTGCCAGCAGCGCCCCGCTATCGGGGTACAATGAGCAGTTCTTC CASSAPLSGYNEQFF
TRBJ2-7 - many TRBV6-6 TGTGCCAGCAGTTACTCTCGGGAATACGAGCAGTACTTC CASSYSREYEQYF
TRBJ2-1 TRBD2 many TRBV23-1 TGCGCCAGCAGTCGGGGAGGGCCTGTTAGCAATGAGCAGTTCTTC CASSRGGPVSNEQFF
TRBJ1-1 - - TRBV7-2 TGTGCCAGCAGCTTAGTAGTTCAAACGAACACTGAAGCTTTCTTT CASSLVVQTNTEAFF
TRBJ2-7 - many TRBV7-9 TGTGCCAGCAGCCATTTTCCCTACGAGCAGTACTTC CASSHFPYEQYF
TRBJ2-1 - many TRBV7-2 TGTGCCAGCAGCCTTTTAACCTACAATGAGCAGTTCTTC CASSLLTYNEQFF
TRBJ1-4 - many TRBV12-5 TGTGCTAGTGGTTTGAACGGGAATGAAAAACTGTTTTTT CASGLNGNEKLFF
TRBJ2-5 TRBD1 few TRBV19 TGTGCCAGTAGAAATAGGGGACAGGGGGCCGAGACCCAGTACTTC CASRNRGQGAETQYF
TRBJ2-1 - many TRBV12-3/TRBV12-4 TGTGCCAGCAGTTTGGTAGACGCCCTGAAGAATGAGCAGTTCTTC CASSLVDALKNEQFF
TRBJ1-5 - - TRBV30 TGTGCCTGGAGTCCGGGGCTGGGGAATCAGCCCCAGCATTTT CAWSPGLGNQPQHF
TRBJ2-1 TRBD2 - TRBV10-2 TGCGCCAGCAGTGAGTGGGTCGTAGCGGGCGCCTACAATGAGCAGTTCTTC CASSEWVVAGAYNEQFF
TRBJ2-5 - many TRBV12-3/TRBV12-4 TGTGCCAGCAGTCGCACAGGGCAAGAGACCCAGTACTTC CASSRTGQETQYF
TRBJ2-1 TRBD2 many TRBV27 TGTGCCAGCAGTTCTGGACTAGATGGTTCCTACAATGAGCAGTTCTTC CASSSGLDGSYNEQFF
TRBJ2-7 - few TRBV7-2 TGTGCCAGCAGCGCAGGGAGGGGGGGATTCTCCTACGAGCAGTACTTC CASSAGRGGFSYEQYF